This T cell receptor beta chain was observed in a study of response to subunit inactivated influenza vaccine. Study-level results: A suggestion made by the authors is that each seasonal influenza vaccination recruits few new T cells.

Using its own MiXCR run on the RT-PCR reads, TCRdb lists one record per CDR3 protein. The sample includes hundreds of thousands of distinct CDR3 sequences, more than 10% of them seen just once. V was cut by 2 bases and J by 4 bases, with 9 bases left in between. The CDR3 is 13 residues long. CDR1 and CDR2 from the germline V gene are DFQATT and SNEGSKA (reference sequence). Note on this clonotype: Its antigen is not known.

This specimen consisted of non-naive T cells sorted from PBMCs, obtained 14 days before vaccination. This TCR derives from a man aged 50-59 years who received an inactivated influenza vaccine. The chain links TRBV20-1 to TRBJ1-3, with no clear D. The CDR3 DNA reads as TGCAGTGCTAGACCCTCCCTGGGAAACACCATATATTTT. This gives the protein CSARPSLGNTIYF.